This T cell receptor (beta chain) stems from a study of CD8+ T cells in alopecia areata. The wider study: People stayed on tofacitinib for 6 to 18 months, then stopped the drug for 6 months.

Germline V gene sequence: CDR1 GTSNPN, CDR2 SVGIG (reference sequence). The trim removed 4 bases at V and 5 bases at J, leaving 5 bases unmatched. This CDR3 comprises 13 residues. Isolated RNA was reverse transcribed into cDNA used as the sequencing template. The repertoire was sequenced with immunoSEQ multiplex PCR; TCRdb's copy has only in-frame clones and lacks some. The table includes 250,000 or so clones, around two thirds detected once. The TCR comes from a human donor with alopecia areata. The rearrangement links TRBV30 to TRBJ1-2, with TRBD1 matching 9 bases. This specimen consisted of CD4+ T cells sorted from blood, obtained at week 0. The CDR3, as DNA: TGTGCCTGGACCCGGGACAGGGTTTATGGCTACACCTTC. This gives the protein CAWTRDRVYGYTF.